The present T cell receptor beta chain was sequenced within a study of blood T cells in healthy people across ages. Overall study findings and caveats: Correlation between TCR beta diversity and naive T cell percentage was strong.

Per germline, CDR1 DFQATT and CDR2 SNEGSKA (reference sequence). This CDR3 region has 14 residues. Of note for this clonotype: As yet, its antigen is unknown.

Researchers isolated at least 7 million PBMCs per sample. With a J-beta primer mix and a sample-barcoded 5' primer, a second PCR ran about 7 to 12 cycles. TCRdb reanalysed the 5' RACE reads using MiXCR and keeps one entry per CDR3 protein. The sample includes more than 1.4 million distinct CDR3 sequences, 35% to 45% of them seen just once. The source of this sequence is a woman aged 18-29 years in good health. Sequencing input: blood. The rearrangement links TRBV20-1 to TRBJ2-4; D possibly uses TRBD1 or TRBD2 (5 bases each). The J call is uncertain, as TRBJ2-7 better fits the DNA end. The CDR3 loop is CSAPRIEGTHEQYF. The CDR3 nucleotides read TGCAGTGCTCCCCGTATTGAGGGGACGCACGAGCAGTACTTC.